The 30 T cell receptor beta chains presented below share a single source sample, sequenced in a study of breast tumors, draining lymph nodes, adjacent tissues. TCRdb analysed the multiplex PCR reads with MiXCR anew, one entry per CDR3 protein. The sample has over 200,000 distinct CDR3 sequences; around 34% are singletons. The lymph nodes were axillary draining lymph nodes from breast cancer patients. Input material: axillary lymph node tissue. These receptors were obtained from a female donor with breast cancer. Some clones in this sample may be carry-over from other donors' samples.

This clonotype was detected many times. The chain carries TRBV2 and TRBJ2-2, with TRBD2 matching over 9 bases. Trimming at V came to 4 bases and at J to 5 bases, leaving 2 bases not matched to a gene. In germline, CDR1 is SNHLY, CDR2 FYNNEI. The CDR3 length is 14 residues. The CDR3 coding sequence is TGTGCCAGCAGTGGGCTAGCGGGAACCGGGGAGCTGTTTTTT. Translated, it gives CASSGLAGTGELFF.

The gene calls are TRBV9 and TRBJ2-6, with 9 bases aligning to TRBD1. Germline trimming cut 0 bases from V and 3 bases from J; bases unmatched to any gene: 7. This CDR3 is built from 18 residues. Per germline, CDR1 SGDLS and CDR2 YYNGEE. This chain's CDR3 is CASSVGGQGIRGANVLTF. In DNA form, the CDR3 reads TGTGCCAGCAGCGTAGGTGGACAGGGGATACGTGGGGCCAACGTCCTGACTTTC.

This clonotype was picked up a small number of times. The chain links TRBV6-5 to TRBJ2-2; possible D gene TRBD2, 5 bases. This CDR3 region has 14 residues. V dropped 4 bases and J dropped 3 bases, with 9 bases sitting between them. CDR1 is MNHEY and CDR2 is SVGAGI in the germline V gene. The CDR3 nucleotides read TGTGCCAGCAGTTCGGACTGGGACACCGGGGAGCTGTTTTTT. It specifies CASSSDWDTGELFF.

This clonotype occurred many times. The CDR3 is CASRQTGGSEKLFF. The CDR3 coding sequence is TGTGCCAGCAGGCAGACGGGAGGGAGCGAAAAACTGTTTTTT. J is TRBJ1-4 and V is TRBV14; no clear D. The CDR3 covers 14 residues. Trimming shortened V by 6 bases and J by 8 bases, and 16 bases separated the two germline ends. CDR1 and CDR2 (germline): SGHDN, FVKESK. The variable domain in full, with the rest retrieved from reference TRBV14 and TRBJ1-4, is EAGVTQFPSHSVIEKGQTVTLRCDPISGHDNLYWYRRVMGKEIKFLLHFVKESKQDESGMPNNRFLAERTGGTYSTLKVQPAELEDSGVYFCASRQTGGSEKLFFGSGTQLSVL.

This chain uses TRBV20-1 with TRBJ1-6; weak D call: TRBD1 (5 bases). Per germline, CDR1 DFQATT and CDR2 SNEGSKA (reference sequence). The CDR3 covers 14 residues. Trimming took 3 bases from V and 5 from J, leaving 11 bases between them. The CDR3 DNA reads as TGCAGTGCTAGCCTAGCGGGGGATAATTCACCCCTCCACTTT. It specifies CSASLAGDNSPLHF.

The V call is TRBV25-1, the J call TRBJ1-1; TRBD1 is a possible D gene (5 bases). The CDR3 has 14 residues. The germline CDR1 and CDR2 sequences are MGHDK and SYGVNS. The V end was cut by 5 bases, the J end by 4 bases, with 14 bases between. CDR3 sequence: CASSPRWGITEAFF. The CDR3 DNA reads as TGTGCCAGCAGTCCGCGATGGGGGATCACTGAAGCTTTCTTT. Using reference TRBV25-1 and TRBJ1-1 for the parts outside the CDR3, the full variable domain is EADIYQTPRYLVIGTGKKITLECSQTMGHDKMYWYQQDPGMELHLIHYSYGVNSTEKGDLSSESTVSRIRTEHFPLTLESARPSHTSQYLCASSPRWGITEAFFGQGTRLTVV.

The table lists this clonotype with many counts. The rearrangement joins TRBV24-1 to TRBJ1-6; D unclear. V gave up 3 bases and J gave up 6 bases, with 8 bases separating them. The CDR3 totals 14 residues. Germline V gives CDR1 KGHDR, CDR2 SFDVKD. For the CDR3, the DNA is TGTGCCACCAGTGATGGGGTCCCTAATTCACCCCTCCACTTT. This codes for CATSDGVPNSPLHF.

This clonotype was detected many times. V and J are TRBV2 and TRBJ1-2, with 7 bases aligning to TRBD1. Germline CDR1 is SNHLY and CDR2 is FYNNEI. Trimming took 6 bases from V and 6 from J; bases not matched to a gene: 4. CDR3 length: 12 residues. DNA of the CDR3: TGTGCCAGCAGCAAGGGGACAGATGGCTACACCTTC. Encoded protein: CASSKGTDGYTF.

This clonotype appeared many times. The V gene is TRBV19, the J gene TRBJ1-6; a possible D gene is TRBD1 (5 bases). V was cut by 6 bases and J by 4 bases, with 16 bases left in between. This CDR3 is 16 amino acids long. Germline V gene data show CDR1 as LNHDA and CDR2 as SQIVND (reference sequence). The CDR3, as DNA: TGTGCCAGTAGAGAAGAGGGTTGGGGGTATAATTCACCCCTCCACTTT. It translates to CASREEGWGYNSPLHF.

In this sample, this clonotype turned up many times. The chain joins TRBV29-1 to TRBJ2-1, with 12 bases lining up with TRBD2. Germline CDR1 and CDR2: SQVTM and ANQGSEA. The CDR3 covers 17 residues. Losses at the gene ends were 7 bases for V and 1 base for J; bases not matched to a gene: 11. This CDR3 reads CSAVGLAGGGSYNEQFF. Written as DNA, the CDR3 is TGCAGCGCCGTGGGGCTAGCGGGAGGGGGTTCCTACAATGAGCAGTTCTTC.

A few counts support this clonotype. The junction differs from germline at one of its ends, possibly a read error. The CDR3 sequence is CASSHSGLAGVSDTGELFF. The DNA for the CDR3 is TGTGCCAGCAGTCACTCGGGACTAGCGGGAGTGTCGGACACCGGGGAGCTGTTTTTT. The genes are TRBV6-5 and TRBJ2-2, with 14 bases aligning to TRBD2. The CDR3 runs 19 residues. The germline V gene has CDR1 MNHEY and CDR2 SVGAGI.

This clonotype was counted at least ten times. The chain recombines TRBV30 with TRBJ2-7; the match to TRBD1 covers 10 bases. J lost 6 bases, V lost 1 base, and 3 bases had no gene match. The CDR3 contains 13 residues. Germline V gene data show CDR1 as GTSNPN and CDR2 as SVGIG (reference sequence). CDR3 DNA: TGTGCCTGGAGTGGACAGGGGGCGTTCGAGCAGTACTTC. Its translation: CAWSGQGAFEQYF.

Many counts were recorded for this clonotype. This rearrangement joins TRBV5-6 to TRBJ1-4; tentative D call: TRBD1 (5 bases). CDR1 and CDR2 (germline): SGHDT, YYEEEE. CDR3 length: 14 amino acids. Trimming left V 0 bases short and J 8 bases short, with 11 bases between. CDR3 bases: TGTGCCAGCAGCTTGGAGGGGAAGGGGGAAAAACTGTTTTTT. Amino acid sequence: CASSLEGKGEKLFF.

CDR3 nucleotides: TGCAGTGCTAAGGACCCGAAGATAAGAGCTTTCTTT. Protein sequence: CSAKDPKIRAFF. This rearrangement joins TRBV20-1 to TRBJ1-1; D is undetermined. Trimming left V 4 bases short and J 10 bases short, with 16 bases between. This CDR3 is 12 amino acids long. Germline CDR1 reads DFQATT; CDR2 reads SNEGSKA (reference sequence).

This sequence joins TRBV28 and TRBJ2-3; D is undetermined. This CDR3 is built from 14 residues. CDR1 and CDR2 (germline): MDHEN, SYDVKM. V was shortened by 8 bases and J by 0 bases, with 12 bases between the two germline ends. The CDR3 spells CASGPAPSTDTQYF. DNA for the CDR3: TGTGCCAGCGGCCCGGCCCCTAGCACAGATACGCAGTATTTT.

This clonotype showed up just a few times. The rearrangement joins TRBV9 to TRBJ2-7; D possibly corresponds to TRBD2 (6 bases). The V gene lost 4 bases and the J gene lost 7 bases, with 15 bases spanning the gap. The germline V gene encodes CDR1 SGDLS and CDR2 YYNGEE. The CDR3 is 13 residues long. The CDR3 DNA reads TGTGCCAGCAGCCAAGTCAGGGCGGGAGAGCAGTACTTC. Amino acids: CASSQVRAGEQYF. The entire variable domain, with the rest obtained from reference TRBV9 and TRBJ2-7, is as follows: DSGVTQTPKHLITATGQRVTLRCSPRSGDLSVYWYQQSLDQGLQFLIQYYNGEERAKGNILERFSAQQFPDLHSELNLSSLELGDSALYFCASSQVRAGEQYFGPGTRLTVT.

Ten or more counts support this clonotype. The chain links TRBV12-3 or TRBV12-4 to TRBJ2-1; weak D call: TRBD2 (7 bases). V was cut by 8 bases and J by 10 bases, with 21 bases left in between. The CDR3 length is 14 residues. CDR3 sequence reads: CASGQGGGAWEQFF. DNA of the CDR3: TGTGCCAGCGGGCAAGGAGGGGGGGCGTGGGAGCAGTTCTTC.

V usage is TRBV19 and J usage is TRBJ1-5; D is unresolved. This CDR3 contains 15 residues. Per germline, CDR1 LNHDA and CDR2 SQIVND (reference sequence). The V end was cut by 3 bases, the J end by 5 bases, with 14 bases between. The CDR3 here is CASSIGRRDDQPQHF. Written as DNA, the CDR3 is TGTGCCAGTAGTATCGGTAGGCGCGACGATCAGCCCCAGCATTTT.

This clonotype was observed at least ten times. V gene TRBV5-1 combines with J gene TRBJ1-6, with D unresolved. CDR1 SGHRS and CDR2 YFSETQ come from the germline V gene. There are 16 residues in the CDR3. Trimming removed 5 bases at V and 5 bases at J, with 17 bases between. CDR3 DNA: TGCGCCAGCAGACGAGGAACAGCCTCGGATAATTCACCCCTCCACTTT. It yields the protein CASRRGTASDNSPLHF. Supplemented by reference TRBV5-1 and TRBJ1-6, the full variable domain reads KAGVTQTPRYLIKTRGQQVTLSCSPISGHRSVSWYQQTPGQGLQFLFEYFSETQRNKGNFPGRFSGRQFSNSRSEMNVSTLELGDSALYLCASRRGTASDNSPLHFGNGTRLTVT.

This chain connects TRBV20-1 to TRBJ2-6; unclear D gene. V was shortened by 1 base and J by 5 bases, with 0 bases between the two germline ends. The CDR3 covers 11 residues. In germline, CDR1 is DFQATT, CDR2 SNEGSKA (reference sequence). CDR3 region: CSARGANVLTF. In nucleotides, the CDR3 is TGCAGTGCTAGAGGGGCCAACGTCCTGACTTTC.

At least ten counts were recorded for this clonotype. This chain uses TRBV7-9 with TRBJ2-5; D is perhaps TRBD2 (6 bases). This CDR3 has 16 residues. The V gene lost 3 bases and the J gene lost 2 bases, with 16 bases spanning the gap. Germline V CDR1 and CDR2: SEHNR, FQNEAQ (reference sequence). CDR3 nucleotides: TGTGCCAGCAGCTTTCGAGTGGCGGGGCAACAAGAGACCCAGTACTTC. It specifies CASSFRVAGQQETQYF.

The chain uses TRBV2 and TRBJ1-6; D is uncertain. Trimming pared 5 bases from V and 6 bases from J, leaving 11 bases between. The CDR3 spans 14 residues. Germline V CDR1 and CDR2: SNHLY, FYNNEI. As DNA, the CDR3 is TGTGCCAGCAGTAAGACTGATAGTAATTCACCCCTCCACTTT. Encoded protein: CASSKTDSNSPLHF.

This clonotype occurred many times. The V gene is TRBV29-1, the J gene TRBJ2-1; 7 bases fit TRBD1. CDR1 SQVTM and CDR2 ANQGSEA come from the germline V gene. The CDR3 sequence is 15 residues long. The ends lost 8 bases at V and 1 base at J; junction bases unmatched: 11. The CDR3 region is CSTVGRDRSYNEQFF. The CDR3 bases are TGCAGCACGGTTGGTCGGGACAGATCCTACAATGAGCAGTTCTTC.

V gene TRBV7-8 combines with J gene TRBJ1-1; a possible D gene is TRBD1 (6 bases). This CDR3 is 13 amino acids long. Germline V gene lookup returns CDR1 SGHVS and CDR2 FQNEAQ. Trimming cost V 7 bases and J 6 bases, with 15 bases left between them. This CDR3 reads CASNWREGAEAFF. Written as DNA, the CDR3 is TGTGCCAGCAACTGGAGGGAGGGGGCTGAAGCTTTCTTT.

This clonotype has at least ten counts. The chain links TRBV6-6 to TRBJ2-3; 8 positions match TRBD1. The germline V gene encodes CDR1 MNHNY and CDR2 SVGAGI (reference sequence). The J segment lost 10 bases and the V segment lost 6 bases, leaving 9 bases of the junction unmatched. The CDR3 length is 13 residues. The CDR3 reads CASRRQGPEAQYF. CDR3 coding DNA: TGTGCCAGCAGGAGACAGGGGCCTGAGGCGCAGTATTTT.

This clonotype showed up many times. The gene calls are TRBV5-1 and TRBJ1-6; 7 bases align to TRBD1. Germline V gene data show CDR1 as SGHRS and CDR2 as YFSETQ. This CDR3 is built from 14 residues. The V and J ends lost 4 bases and 6 bases, in that order; junction bases with no gene match: 4. In DNA form, the CDR3 reads TGCGCCAGCAGCCGACAGGGCTCTAATTCACCCCTCCACTTT. Amino acids: CASSRQGSNSPLHF.

The V gene is TRBV15, the J gene TRBJ2-1; 7 nucleotides agree with TRBD2. CDR3 length: 17 residues. CDR1 and CDR2 (germline): LNHNV, YYDKDF (reference sequence). After removal of 0 bases from V and 5 bases from J, the junction contained 10 bases not matched to a gene. The CDR3 spells CATSRDLVEREHNEQFF. The CDR3 DNA follows: TGTGCCACCAGCAGAGATTTAGTAGAGCGGGAACACAATGAGCAGTTCTTC.

This clonotype was seen repeatedly, ten times or more. The J gene is TRBJ2-6, the V gene TRBV2; TRBD2 might be the D (5 bases). V was pared by 6 bases and J by 0 bases, with 9 bases between. Per germline, CDR1 SNHLY and CDR2 FYNNEI. The CDR3 extends over 15 amino acids. DNA for the CDR3: TGTGCCAGCAGGGAGGAGATCTCTGGGGCCAACGTCCTGACTTTC. It translates to CASREEISGANVLTF.

The chain carries TRBV7-2 and TRBJ2-1, with D maybe TRBD1 (5 bases). The length of the CDR3 is 15 residues. V shed 3 bases and J shed 8 bases, with 17 bases lying between them. CDR1 and CDR2 (germline): SGHTA, FQGNSA. The CDR3 coding sequence is TGTGCCAGCAGCTTGACCGACCAGGGCGTCGATGAGCAGTTCTTC. Protein product: CASSLTDQGVDEQFF.

This chain uses TRBV11-2 with TRBJ1-6; tentatively, D is TRBD1 (6 bases). V lost 2 bases and J lost 4, with 18 bases in between. This CDR3 spans 18 amino acids. Germline V gene data show CDR1 as SGHAT and CDR2 as FQNNGV. CDR3 loop: CASSLTSGGAGYNSPLHF. Here the CDR3 DNA reads TGTGCCAGCAGCTTAACTAGCGGGGGGGCAGGATATAATTCACCCCTCCACTTT. The complete variable domain, with remaining parts taken from reference TRBV11-2 and TRBJ1-6, reads EAGVAQSPRYKIIEKRQSVAFWCNPISGHATLYWYQQILGQGPKLLIQFQNNGVVDDSQLPKDRFSAERLKGVDSTLKIQPAKLEDSAVYLCASSLTSGGAGYNSPLHFGNGTRLTVT.